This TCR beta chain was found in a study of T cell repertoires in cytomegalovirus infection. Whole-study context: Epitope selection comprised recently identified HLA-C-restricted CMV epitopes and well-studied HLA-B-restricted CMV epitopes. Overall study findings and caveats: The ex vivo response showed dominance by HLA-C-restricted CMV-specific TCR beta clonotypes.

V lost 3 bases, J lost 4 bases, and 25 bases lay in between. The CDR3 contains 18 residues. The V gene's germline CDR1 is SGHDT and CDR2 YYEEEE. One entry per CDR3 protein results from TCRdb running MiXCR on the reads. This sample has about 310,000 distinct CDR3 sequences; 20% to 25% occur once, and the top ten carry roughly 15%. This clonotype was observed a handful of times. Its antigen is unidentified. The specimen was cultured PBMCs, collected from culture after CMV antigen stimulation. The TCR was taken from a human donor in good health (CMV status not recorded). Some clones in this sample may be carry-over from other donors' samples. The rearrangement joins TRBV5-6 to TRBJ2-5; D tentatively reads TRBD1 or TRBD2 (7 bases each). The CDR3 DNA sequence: TGTGCCAGCAGCTCTTTTGGCGGGGAGGGGAGACAGGGAGAGACCCAGTACTTC. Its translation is CASSSFGGEGRQGETQYF.